This paragraph reports one T cell receptor (beta chain). Here immunoSEQ multiplex PCR was the method, and the copy in TCRdb shows in-frame clones only, minus some. The sample includes some 11,000 clones, over 70% of them seen just once. The sample comes from a study of PD-1 blockade in classical Hodgkin lymphoma. No patient escaped relapse after autologous stem cell transplantation, and brentuximab vedotin exposure varied. CDR1 and CDR2 from the germline V gene are PRHDT and FYEKMQ (reference sequence). This CDR3 spans 16 amino acids. V gave up 1 base and J gave up 1 base; unmatched junction bases: 6.

This TCR came from a human donor with classical Hodgkin lymphoma. V is TRBV13 and J is TRBJ1-1; 7 bases match TRBD1. Here the sequenced sample was peripheral blood mononuclear cells (PBMCs), taken before the second cycle of nivolumab. The CDR3: CASSLARGQTNTEAFF. The CDR3, as DNA: TGTGCCAGCAGCTTAGCGAGGGGGCAGACGAACACTGAAGCTTTCTTT.